This T cell receptor beta chain was identified during a study of OX40 agonist ivuxolimab in advanced cancers. For the study at large: Participants averaged about 66 years of age (range about 23 to 80) and were around 83% male.

The CDR3 contains 19 residues. Losses at the gene ends were 5 bases for V and 0 bases for J; bases not matched to a gene: 13. The V gene's germline CDR1 is SGHRS and CDR2 YFSETQ. Data came from immunoSEQ multiplex PCR; TCRdb stores just in-frame clones and leaves some out. This sample yields roughly 70,000 clones, of which approximately 78% are seen a single time; approximately 0.38% belongs to the top ten. J is TRBJ2-2 and V is TRBV5-1, with 10 bases aligning to TRBD2. The sequences come from CD4+ or CD8+ T cells sorted from blood, collected in a trial of the OX40 agonist ivuxolimab. This receptor was taken from an adult with an advanced solid tumor such as melanoma, head and neck, liver or kidney cancer. This CDR3 is CASSPSVVAGGANTGELFF. The DNA of the CDR3 is TGCGCCAGCAGTCCTTCGGTGGTAGCGGGGGGCGCGAACACCGGGGAGCTGTTTTTT.